A selection of T cell receptor beta chains follows, all from one sample in a study of T cell repertoires in cytomegalovirus infection. TCRdb analysed the reads with MiXCR anew, one entry per CDR3 protein. The sample records about 130,000 distinct CDR3 sequences, roughly a third being singletons. Their specific antigens are unknown. This sample comprised CD8+ T cells from cultured PBMCs, obtained from culture after CMV antigen stimulation. These receptors came from a human donor in good health (CMV status not recorded). Some clones in this sample may be carry-over from other donors' samples. Both conserved end residues are part of each CDR3. A D gene is named only where the DNA matches it firmly. Size values are once, few and many counts, or a class for expanded clones, and some rows have none.

J: TRBJ2-5; size: .; D: TRBD2; V: TRBV5-6; CDR3: CASSPRGGAPYQETQYF; DNA: TGTGCCAGCAGTCCCCGGGGGGGGGCCCCGTACCAAGAGACCCAGTACTTC
J: TRBJ2-1; size: few; D: TRBD2; V: TRBV12-3/TRBV12-4; CDR3: CASGSGTSGGYNEQFF; DNA: TGTGCCAGCGGTTCCGGGACTAGCGGGGGATACAATGAGCAGTTCTTC
J: TRBJ2-6; size: many; D: .; V: TRBV19; CDR3: CASSISSSGANVLTF; DNA: TGTGCCAGTAGTATATCGAGCTCTGGGGCCAACGTCCTGACTTTC
J: TRBJ2-7; size: .; D: TRBD1; V: TRBV19; CDR3: CASSMGQGFGYEQYF; DNA: TGTGCCAGTAGTATGGGACAGGGCTTTGGCTACGAGCAGTACTTC
J: TRBJ2-1; size: many; D: TRBD1; V: TRBV10-3; CDR3: CAISDNRGFVNEQFF; DNA: TGTGCCATCAGTGATAACAGGGGTTTTGTAAATGAGCAGTTCTTC
J: TRBJ2-5; size: few; D: .; V: TRBV7-9; CDR3: CASSLEGLRGPLETQYF; DNA: TGTGCCAGCAGCTTAGAGGGGCTGAGGGGCCCCCTGGAGACCCAGTACTTC
J: TRBJ2-1; size: .; D: .; V: TRBV19; CDR3: CASSILGIRNEQFF; DNA: TGTGCCAGTAGTATCTTAGGGATACGGAATGAGCAGTTCTTC
J: TRBJ2-7; size: .; D: .; V: TRBV3-1; CDR3: CASSQGAATFSYEQYF; DNA: TGTGCCAGCAGCCAAGGCGCCGCTACCTTCTCCTACGAGCAGTACTTC
J: TRBJ2-2; size: few; D: .; V: TRBV10-3; CDR3: CAIRQSTGELFF; DNA: TGTGCCATCAGACAGAGCACCGGGGAGCTGTTTTTT
J: TRBJ2-7; size: .; D: .; V: TRBV9; CDR3: CASSRDTLREQYF; DNA: TGTGCCAGCAGTCGGGACACCCTACGGGAGCAGTACTTC
J: TRBJ2-5; size: .; D: .; V: TRBV15; CDR3: CATSRDKSGETQYF; DNA: TGTGCCACCAGCAGAGATAAATCCGGGGAGACCCAGTACTTC
J: TRBJ1-5; size: .; D: .; V: TRBV28; CDR3: CASSSPDLEVQPQHF; DNA: TGTGCCAGCAGTTCCCCGGACCTTGAGGTTCAGCCCCAGCATTTT
J: TRBJ1-1; size: .; D: .; V: TRBV7-6; CDR3: CASSRGGGPTEAFF; DNA: TGTGCCAGCAGCCGCGGCGGGGGACCCACTGAAGCTTTCTTT
J: TRBJ1-2; size: .; D: .; V: TRBV25-1; CDR3: CASTEGTGSNYGYTF; DNA: TGTGCCAGCACCGAAGGCACGGGATCTAACTATGGCTACACCTTC
J: TRBJ2-3; size: .; D: .; V: TRBV28; CDR3: CASSPTLGGSDTQYF; DNA: TGTGCCAGCAGTCCGACTCTGGGGGGCTCAGATACGCAGTATTTT
J: TRBJ2-2; size: once; D: TRBD1; V: TRBV12-3/TRBV12-4; CDR3: CASNGQGNTGELFF; DNA: TGTGCCAGCAACGGACAGGGCAACACCGGGGAGCTGTTTTTT
J: TRBJ2-3; size: .; D: TRBD2; V: TRBV11-3; CDR3: CASSFLAGDADTQYF; DNA: TGTGCCAGCAGCTTCCTGGCGGGGGACGCAGATACGCAGTATTTT
J: TRBJ1-1; size: few; D: TRBD1; V: TRBV11-2; CDR3: CASSSMQGGDTEAFF; DNA: TGTGCCAGCAGCTCAATGCAGGGGGGCGATACTGAAGCTTTCTTT
J: TRBJ2-7; size: .; D: .; V: TRBV5-4; CDR3: CASGSWGGAHEQYF; DNA: TGTGCCAGCGGGTCGTGGGGGGGGGCCCACGAGCAGTACTTC
J: TRBJ1-1; size: .; D: TRBD1; V: TRBV5-4; CDR3: CASSYRQGSNTEAFF; DNA: TGTGCCAGCAGCTATCGACAGGGTTCGAACACTGAAGCTTTCTTT
J: TRBJ2-1; size: .; D: .; V: TRBV5-6; CDR3: CASSPPRVALSNEQFF; DNA: TGTGCCAGCAGCCCTCCGCGGGTGGCCCTTAGTAATGAGCAGTTCTTC
J: TRBJ2-3; size: .; D: .; V: TRBV6-5; CDR3: CASSYLRALRRTDTQYF; DNA: TGTGCCAGCAGTTACCTTCGGGCCCTACGCCGCACAGATACGCAGTATTTT
J: TRBJ1-5; size: .; D: .; V: TRBV14; CDR3: CASSYQESSSRTSNQPQHF; DNA: TGTGCCAGCAGCTATCAAGAGTCTAGTTCCAGGACTAGCAATCAGCCCCAGCATTTT
J: TRBJ1-1; size: .; D: .; V: TRBV19; CDR3: CASPAPGGTEAFF; DNA: TGTGCCAGTCCCGCTCCGGGGGGGACTGAAGCTTTCTTT
J: TRBJ2-1; size: .; D: TRBD2; V: TRBV15; CDR3: CATSRELLAGGVEQFF; DNA: TGTGCCACCAGCAGAGAGTTGTTAGCGGGGGGTGTCGAGCAGTTCTTC
J: TRBJ2-1; size: .; D: TRBD2; V: TRBV12-3/TRBV12-4; CDR3: CASSLGLAGDHEQFF; DNA: TGTGCCAGCAGTTTGGGCCTAGCGGGGGATCATGAGCAGTTCTTC
J: TRBJ2-5; size: .; D: .; V: TRBV18; CDR3: CASSPPGTYQETQYF; DNA: TGTGCCAGCTCACCCCCGGGGACATACCAAGAGACCCAGTACTTC
J: TRBJ1-2; size: few; D: .; V: TRBV7-9; CDR3: CASSSIQGGYGYTF; DNA: TGTGCCAGCAGTTCTATACAGGGTGGCTATGGCTACACCTTC
J: TRBJ2-2; size: many; D: TRBD2; V: TRBV19; CDR3: CASRLIAGGYTGELFF; DNA: TGTGCCAGTAGACTCATAGCGGGGGGATACACCGGGGAGCTGTTTTTT
J: TRBJ2-7; size: many; D: TRBD1; V: TRBV4-1; CDR3: CASSQEPTGLEQYF; DNA: TGCGCCAGCAGCCAAGAGCCGACAGGGCTCGAGCAGTACTTC
J: TRBJ2-1; size: .; D: TRBD2; V: TRBV2; CDR3: CASSLTSGGAYNEQFF; DNA: TGTGCCAGCAGCTTAACTAGCGGGGGGGCCTACAATGAGCAGTTCTTC
J: TRBJ1-5; size: .; D: .; V: TRBV29-1; CDR3: CSVQEGEQPQHF; DNA: TGCAGCGTTCAGGAGGGAGAACAGCCCCAGCATTTT
J: TRBJ2-1; size: few; D: TRBD2; V: TRBV27; CDR3: CASRNAGTSGYNEQFF; DNA: TGTGCCAGCAGGAACGCCGGGACTAGCGGTTACAATGAGCAGTTCTTC
J: TRBJ2-2; size: few; D: .; V: TRBV7-9; CDR3: CASSLKPTNTGELFF; DNA: TGTGCCAGCAGCTTGAAGCCTACGAACACCGGGGAGCTGTTTTTT
J: TRBJ2-2; size: .; D: .; V: TRBV6-5; CDR3: CASSETRYTGELFF; DNA: TGTGCCAGCAGTGAGACTAGATACACCGGGGAGCTGTTTTTT
J: TRBJ2-2; size: .; D: .; V: TRBV7-2; CDR3: CASSQSGDTTNTGELFF; DNA: TGTGCCAGCAGCCAAAGTGGGGACACGACGAACACCGGGGAGCTGTTTTTT
J: TRBJ1-4; size: .; D: TRBD1; V: TRBV12-3/TRBV12-4; CDR3: CASSTKRQGGKLFF; DNA: TGTGCCAGCAGTACAAAACGACAGGGTGGAAAACTGTTTTTT
J: TRBJ1-5; size: .; D: TRBD1; V: TRBV19; CDR3: CASSIWFWGGGAGQPQHF; DNA: TGTGCCAGTAGTATATGGTTTTGGGGAGGGGGCGCAGGACAGCCCCAGCATTTT
J: TRBJ2-7; size: .; D: TRBD1; V: TRBV3-1; CDR3: CASSQVSPKQGALTYEQYF; DNA: TGTGCCAGCAGCCAAGTTAGCCCCAAACAGGGGGCGCTGACCTACGAGCAGTACTTC
J: TRBJ1-5; size: .; D: .; V: TRBV4-1; CDR3: CASSQDRGGGNQPQHF; DNA: TGCGCCAGCAGCCAAGATCGAGGAGGTGGCAATCAGCCCCAGCATTTT
J: TRBJ1-2; size: .; D: .; V: TRBV27; CDR3: CASSSLQGSHTF; DNA: TGTGCCAGCAGTTCCTTACAAGGGAGTCACACCTTC
J: TRBJ2-1; size: .; D: .; V: TRBV7-9; CDR3: CASSSTGFYNEQFF; DNA: TGTGCCAGCAGCTCGACAGGTTTTTACAATGAGCAGTTCTTC
J: TRBJ1-5; size: few; D: .; V: TRBV5-1; CDR3: CASSLAGRNQPQHF; DNA: TGCGCCAGCAGCTTGGCGGGCCGCAATCAGCCCCAGCATTTT